Presented here are 8 T cell receptor beta chains from one specimen sequenced in a study of CD8 T cells in Susac syndrome. With random hexamers, about 0.5 to 1 ug RNA was reverse transcribed. TCRdb itself ran the immunoSEQ multiplex PCR reads through MiXCR, one entry per CDR3 protein. This sample carries tens of thousands of distinct CDR3 sequences, 93% of them seen once, and the ten largest clones take roughly 0.5%. Material for sequencing was CD8+ T cells from PBMCs. The source is a human donor with multiple sclerosis.

This clonotype was picked up a small number of times. V gene TRBV12-3 or TRBV12-4 combines with J gene TRBJ2-7; the D is unclear. V gave up 1 base and J gave up 0 bases, with 7 bases separating them. This CDR3 is 14 amino acids long. The CDR3 nucleotides are TGTGCCAGCAGTTTAGGCCCAAGCTCCTACGAGCAGTACTTC. Translating it yields CASSLGPSSYEQYF.

The rearrangement links TRBV10-3 to TRBJ1-1, with D tentatively TRBD1 (5 bases). The V gene lost 0 bases and the J gene lost 4 bases, with 12 bases spanning the gap. CDR1 is ENHRY and CDR2 is SYGVKD in the germline V gene. This CDR3 has 15 amino acids. In DNA form, the CDR3 reads TGTGCCATCAGTGAGTCGGGGGTTCTGGGCACTGAAGCTTTCTTT. Translated, it gives CAISESGVLGTEAFF.

The chain couples TRBV6-1 to TRBJ1-2; D call uncertain. The CDR3 is 11 residues long. Germline CDR1 reads MNHNS; CDR2 reads SASEGT. The ends were cut back, 9 bases at V and 4 bases at J, with 9 bases in the middle. The CDR3 coding sequence is TGTGCCAGTCTTGGGTTCTATGGCTACACCTTC. Translated: CASLGFYGYTF.

The gene calls are TRBV28 and TRBJ2-7; 7 bases align to TRBD2. Trimming cost V 4 bases and J 5 bases; bases outside gene matches: 14. The CDR3 is made up of 16 amino acids. The germline CDR1 and CDR2 sequences are MDHEN and SYDVKM. This CDR3 reads CASSWEGLPFYDEQYF. The CDR3 DNA follows: TGTGCCAGCAGTTGGGAGGGTCTCCCCTTTTACGACGAGCAGTACTTC.

The chain uses TRBV6-1 and TRBJ1-5, with TRBD1 identical over 7 bases. This CDR3 spans 16 amino acids. CDR1 is MNHNS, CDR2 SASEGT, per germline. J lost 1 base, V lost 4 bases, and 7 bases had no gene match. CDR3 nucleotide sequence: TGTGCCAGCAGTGGACAGGGATGGTGGAGCAATCAGCCCCAGCATTTT. Translation gives CASSGQGWWSNQPQHF.

DNA of the CDR3: TGTGCCAGCAGCATAGGGACTTCCTACGAGCAGTACTTC. The encoded protein is CASSIGTSYEQYF. This chain links TRBV9 with TRBJ2-7; D perhaps matches TRBD2 (6 bases). The CDR3 totals 13 residues. V dropped 4 bases and J dropped 1 base, with 9 bases sitting between them. Germline V lookup: CDR1 SGDLS, CDR2 YYNGEE.

This chain connects TRBV9 to TRBJ2-3; maybe TRBD1 (7 bases). V lost 4 bases to trimming and J lost 0 bases, with 21 bases between them. The CDR3 totals 18 residues. Germline V gives CDR1 SGDLS, CDR2 YYNGEE. CDR3 region: CASSTSRGAYPSTDTQYF. As DNA, the CDR3 is TGTGCCAGCAGCACGTCCAGGGGGGCGTATCCTAGCACAGATACGCAGTATTTT.

The chain recombines TRBV4-3 with TRBJ2-1; TRBD2 matches 11 bases. The germline V gene has CDR1 LGHNA and CDR2 YSLEER. The CDR3 length is 15 residues. With 4 bases clipped from V and 5 bases from J, the junction kept 4 bases outside the gene matches. CDR3 sequence: CASSLGLAANNEQFF. The CDR3 coding sequence is TGCGCCAGCAGCCTGGGACTAGCGGCAAACAATGAGCAGTTCTTC.